This T cell receptor (beta chain) appears in the sequencing data of a study of blood T cell repertoires in COVID-19. For the study at large: The samples span acute and convalescent COVID-19 from the United States, Italy and Spain. T cells, B-cell-depleted T cells, or PBMCs provided the cDNA or gDNA that served as material.

Looked up from germline, CDR1 is SGHTA and CDR2 is FQGNSA. V lost 5 bases and J lost 4, with 11 bases in between. This CDR3 spans 13 amino acids. Original methodology: From reference gene primer amplification, estimates of nucleated cell counts were derived. The protocol was immunoSEQ multiplex PCR, while the TCRdb copy is restricted to in-frame clones and leaves out a portion. V, J and clone size are those of that table, while D and trimming were read from the DNA. The sample has 70,000 to 90,000 clones; under 80% are singletons. Sequencing used peripheral blood. The chain joins TRBV7-2 to TRBJ1-2; D gene ambiguous. This sequence originates from a human donor with acute or convalescent COVID-19. The donor label of this sample is uncertain. Written as DNA, the CDR3 is TGTGCCAGCAGCCAGAGGAGGTCCTATGGCTACACCTTC. This translates into CASSQRRSYGYTF.